The clone carrying this T cell receptor (beta chain) occurred a few times. This sample was taken from a study of radiation and T cells in renal cell carcinoma. Germline CDR1 DFQATT, CDR2 SNEGSKA (reference sequence). V was shortened by 4 bases and J by 15 bases, with 16 bases between the two germline ends. This CDR3 contains 11 residues. Clones were read by immunoSEQ multiplex PCR, and TCRdb kept only the in-frame ones, dropping some. Counted here are around 100,000 clones, 80% to 90% occurring once; the ten biggest clones make up under 8.5%. The time point denotes: blood 4 weeks post-SBRT, at nephrectomy. Treatment defined: 15 Gy SBRT to primary tumor, nephrectomy 4 weeks later.

Sample: blood, taken from a patient whose treatment included radiotherapy and nephrectomy. This TCR derives from a man aged 55 to 70 with renal cell carcinoma. This chain uses TRBV20-1 with TRBJ2-1; possible D gene TRBD2, 6 bases. The CDR3 loop reads CSAKPGLQLFF. The CDR3 DNA sequence: TGCAGTGCTAAGCCGGGACTCCAACTGTTCTTC.